Following are 21 T cell receptor beta chains from one sample sequenced in a study of B cell selection in AIRE deficiency. The sorted conventional CD4 T cells were gated as CD4+CD127+. The assay was immunoSEQ multiplex PCR, and TCRdb's table has in-frame clones only and misses some. The sample lists around 19,000 clones, less than 98% occurring once. Sequencing input: conventional CD4+ T cells sorted from PBMCs. The receptors shown here come from a human donor with AIRE deficiency.

V is TRBV7-6 and J is TRBJ2-1, with 8 bases aligning to TRBD1. The CDR3 totals 16 residues. J lost 4 bases, V lost 2 bases, and 7 bases had no gene match. Germline V gene sequence: CDR1 SGHVS, CDR2 FNYEAQ. CDR3 coding DNA: TGTGCCAGCAGCTTAAGGTGGGACAGGCCTTACAATGAGCAGTTCTTC. As protein: CASSLRWDRPYNEQFF.

The chain joins TRBV11-3 to TRBJ2-7; a weak D match, TRBD2 (5 bases). The CDR3 has 13 amino acids. With 4 bases removed from V and 2 bases from J, the gap between germline ends came to 9 bases. Germline-derived CDR1 and CDR2 are SGHNT and YENEEA. CDR3 region: CASSSDSAYEQYF. The DNA of the CDR3 is TGTGCCAGCAGCTCGGACTCTGCCTACGAGCAGTACTTC.

V and J are TRBV9 and TRBJ2-1, with 9 bases matching TRBD2. Germline CDR1 reads SGDLS; CDR2 reads YYNGEE. With V trimmed by 0 bases and J by 7 bases, 11 bases remained unmatched. CDR3 length: 17 amino acids. Here the CDR3 DNA reads TGTGCCAGCAGCGTAGAGGTAGCGGGGGCCGGGGTTAATGAGCAGTTCTTC. It translates to CASSVEVAGAGVNEQFF.

The V gene is TRBV6-1, the J gene TRBJ2-7; TRBD2 matches 8 bases. Germline loops: CDR1 MNHNS, CDR2 SASEGT. This CDR3 contains 12 residues. V shed 6 bases and J 2 bases; nucleotides not matched to a gene: 0. The CDR3 reads CASRGLAYEQYF. The CDR3 DNA sequence: TGTGCCAGCAGGGGACTAGCCTACGAGCAGTACTTC.

V and J are TRBV6-1 and TRBJ2-1, with D possibly TRBD2 on 6 matching bases. CDR1 and CDR2 (germline): MNHNS, SASEGT. The CDR3 sequence is 14 residues long. The V end lost 1 base, the J end lost 2 bases, and 6 bases lay between the germline ends. The CDR3, as DNA: TGTGCCAGCAGTGAAGGGGGGGCCTACAATGAGCAGTTCTTC. As protein: CASSEGGAYNEQFF.

The chain uses TRBV2 and TRBJ2-7, with 7 bases lining up with TRBD1. The CDR3 runs to 13 residues. The V and J ends lost 6 bases and 6 bases, in that order; junction bases with no gene match: 8. Germline V gene sequence: CDR1 SNHLY, CDR2 FYNNEI. The DNA of the CDR3 is TGTGCCAGCAGGGTAGACAGGGTCCCCGAGCAGTACTTC. It is translated as CASRVDRVPEQYF.

The chain employs TRBV10-3 and TRBJ1-4, with D unresolved. The CDR3 runs to 14 residues. The V and J ends lost 3 bases and 1 base respectively, with 6 bases between them. In germline, CDR1 is ENHRY, CDR2 SYGVKD. The DNA of the CDR3 is TGTGCCATCAGTGACTCGGGAACTAATGAAAAACTGTTTTTT. This sequence encodes CAISDSGTNEKLFF.

This clone was recorded only once. This chain uses TRBV28 with TRBJ2-1; D is possibly TRBD2 (5 bases). V lost 6 bases and J lost 0, with 18 bases in between. The V gene's germline CDR1 is MDHEN and CDR2 SYDVKM. The CDR3 is 17 amino acids. The CDR3 nucleotides read TGTGCCAGCAGAAGAGAGGGCCTAAAACACTCCTACAATGAGCAGTTCTTC. The encoded protein is CASRREGLKHSYNEQFF.

The rearrangement uses TRBV7-2 and TRBJ2-1; the match to TRBD2 covers 15 bases. The CDR3 totals 17 residues. The V and J ends lost 3 bases and 9 bases, in that order; junction bases with no gene match: 9. The germline V gene encodes CDR1 SGHTA and CDR2 FQGNSA. In DNA form, the CDR3 reads TGTGCCAGCAGCTTTTTCGGACTAGCGGGGGGGCCTAGTGAGCAGTTCTTC. This sequence encodes CASSFFGLAGGPSEQFF.

This clone has only a few counts. The chain is built from TRBV7-9 and TRBJ1-6; D uncertain. Trimming took off 3 bases at V and 9 bases at J, with 3 bases between the two ends. Germline CDR1 SEHNR, CDR2 FQNEAQ (reference sequence). The CDR3 is 11 amino acids. CDR3 amino acids: CASSLGSPLHF. CDR3 nucleotide sequence: TGTGCCAGCAGCTTGGGTTCACCCCTCCACTTT. Combining the CDR3 with reference TRBV7-9 and TRBJ1-6 gives the whole variable domain DTGVSQNPRHKITKRGQNVTFRCDPISEHNRLYWYRQTLGQGPEFLTYFQNEAQLEKSRLLSDRFSAERPKGSFSTLEIQRTEQGDSAMYLCASSLGSPLHFGNGTRLTVT.

The chain joins TRBV28 to TRBJ1-1, with a possible D match to TRBD1 (6 bases). CDR3 size: 14 residues. CDR1 and CDR2 from the germline V gene are MDHEN and SYDVKM. With 6 bases removed from V and 3 bases from J, the gap between germline ends came to 14 bases. The CDR3 nucleotides are TGTGCCAGCAGAGAACCGGGGGCCCACACTGAAGCTTTCTTT. This codes for CASREPGAHTEAFF.

The chain links TRBV14 to TRBJ2-1; TRBD1 agrees at 7 bases. The CDR3 contains 21 residues. CDR1 and CDR2 (germline): SGHDN, FVKESK. V dropped 0 bases and J dropped 0; count of bases not matched to a gene: 17. The CDR3 here is CASSQDLETGLTWASYNEQFF. The CDR3 bases are TGTGCCAGCAGCCAAGATTTGGAGACAGGGCTTACCTGGGCCTCCTACAATGAGCAGTTCTTC.

The chain recombines TRBV6-6 with TRBJ2-2, with TRBD1 matching over 8 bases. Germline assignment: CDR1 MNHNY and CDR2 SVGAGI (reference sequence). This CDR3 has 14 amino acids. The junction had 6 bases not matched to a gene; V was cut back by 6 bases and J by 6 bases. CDR3 amino acids: CASRTGVGAGELFF. Written as DNA, the CDR3 is TGTGCCAGCAGGACAGGGGTGGGCGCCGGGGAGCTGTTTTTT.

The table lists this clone with a count of one. Relative to the germline gene, one junction end is altered; a read error may explain this. The rearrangement uses TRBV7-7 and TRBJ2-5, with D possibly TRBD1 on 6 matching bases. CDR1 and CDR2 from the germline V gene are SSHAT and FNYEAQ (reference sequence). The CDR3 covers 13 residues. The CDR3 here is CASSVDRQETQYF. The CDR3 nucleotides are TGTGCTAGCAGCGTCGACAGGCAAGAGACCCAGTACTTC. Full variable domain (outside the CDR3, taken from reference TRBV7-7 and TRBJ2-5): GAGVSQSPRYKVTKRGQDVTLRCDPISSHATLYWYQQALGQGPEFLTYFNYEAQPDKSGLPSDRFSAERPEGSISTLTIQRTEQRDSAMYRCASSVDRQETQYFGPGTRLLVL.

The chain employs TRBV7-9 and TRBJ2-3; D unclear. The germline V and J ends were trimmed by 1 base and 3 bases, with 2 bases remaining between them. Germline CDR1 and CDR2: SEHNR and FQNEAQ (reference sequence). The CDR3 is 12 residues long. The CDR3, as DNA: TGTGCCAGCAGCTTAGAGACAGATACGCAGTATTTT. Protein sequence: CASSLETDTQYF. Drawing the rest from reference TRBV7-9 and TRBJ2-3, the complete variable domain is DTGVSQNPRHKITKRGQNVTFRCDPISEHNRLYWYRQTLGQGPEFLTYFQNEAQLEKSRLLSDRFSAERPKGSFSTLEIQRTEQGDSAMYLCASSLETDTQYFGPGTRLTVL.

This clone was picked up one time. The junction departs from germline at one end; a sequencing error may be responsible. The rearrangement links TRBV7-9 to TRBJ1-1, with D unclear. The CDR3 covers 13 residues. Germline V gene data show CDR1 as SEHNR and CDR2 as FQNEAQ (reference sequence). CDR3 DNA sequence: TGTGCCAGCAGTTTAGGTATGAACACTGAAGCTTTCTTT. Its translation: CASSLGMNTEAFF.

CDR3 in amino acids: CASSLGLAGVEQFF. The DNA of the CDR3 is TGTGCCAGCTCACTGGGACTAGCGGGAGTTGAGCAGTTCTTC. The V call is TRBV18, the J call TRBJ2-1; 14 nucleotides agree with TRBD2. J was trimmed by 9 bases and V by 4 bases; bases with no gene match: 2. The CDR3 consists of 14 residues. Looked up from germline, CDR1 is KGHSH and CDR2 is LQKENI.

V and J are TRBV5-6 and TRBJ1-1, with 9 positions matching TRBD1. V lost 0 bases to trimming and J lost 4 bases; unmatched junction nucleotides: 4. CDR1 is SGHDT, CDR2 YYEEEE, per germline. The CDR3 has 15 amino acids. The CDR3 nucleotides are TGTGCCAGCAGCTTGGTGGCGACAGGGGGCACTGAAGCTTTCTTT. Residues: CASSLVATGGTEAFF.

The chain uses TRBV29-1 and TRBJ2-1; 7 bases match TRBD2. Germline assignment: CDR1 SQVTM and CDR2 ANQGSEA. CDR3 length equals 16 residues. The V and J ends lost 3 bases and 4 bases, in that order; junction bases with no gene match: 12. DNA of the CDR3: TGCAGCGTTGATATTGGCGGGAGAATTCCGTACAATGAGCAGTTCTTC. Its translation: CSVDIGGRIPYNEQFF.

The CDR3 DNA reads as TGTGCCAGCAGTCTGAGACAGGGGCCACAGTATGGCTACACCTTC. Amino acids: CASSLRQGPQYGYTF. The chain combines TRBV27 with TRBJ1-2, with 8 bases lining up with TRBD1. This CDR3 spans 15 amino acids. The junction had 10 bases not matched to a gene; V was cut back by 5 bases and J by 5 bases. Per the germline V gene, CDR1 is MNHEY and CDR2 is SMNVEV (reference sequence).

The rearrangement links TRBV7-9 to TRBJ2-1, with D possibly matching TRBD1 (6 bases). Trimming stripped 1 base from V and 4 bases from J, with 14 bases between. The CDR3 runs to 16 residues. The germline V gene has CDR1 SEHNR and CDR2 FQNEAQ (reference sequence). The CDR3 nucleotides are TGTGCCAGCAGCTTAGGGGGGCAACGGCGGTACAATGAGCAGTTCTTC. It yields the protein CASSLGGQRRYNEQFF.